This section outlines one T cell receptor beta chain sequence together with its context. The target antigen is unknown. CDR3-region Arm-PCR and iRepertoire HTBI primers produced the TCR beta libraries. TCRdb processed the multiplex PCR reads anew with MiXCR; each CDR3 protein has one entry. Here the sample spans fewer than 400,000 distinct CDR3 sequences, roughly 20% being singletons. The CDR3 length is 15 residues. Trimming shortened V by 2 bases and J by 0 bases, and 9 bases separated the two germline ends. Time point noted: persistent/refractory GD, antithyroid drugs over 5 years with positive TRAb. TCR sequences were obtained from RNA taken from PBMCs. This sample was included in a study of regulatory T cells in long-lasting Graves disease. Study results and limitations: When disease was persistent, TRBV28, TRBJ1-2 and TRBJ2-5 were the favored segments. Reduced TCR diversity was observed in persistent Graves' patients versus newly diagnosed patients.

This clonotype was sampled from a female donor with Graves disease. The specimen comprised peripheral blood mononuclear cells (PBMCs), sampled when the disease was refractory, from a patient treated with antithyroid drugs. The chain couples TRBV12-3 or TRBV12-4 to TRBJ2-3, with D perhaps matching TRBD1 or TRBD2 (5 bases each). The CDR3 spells CASSLRDPSTDTQYF. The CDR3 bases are TGTGCCAGCAGTTTAAGGGACCCCAGCACAGATACGCAGTATTTT.